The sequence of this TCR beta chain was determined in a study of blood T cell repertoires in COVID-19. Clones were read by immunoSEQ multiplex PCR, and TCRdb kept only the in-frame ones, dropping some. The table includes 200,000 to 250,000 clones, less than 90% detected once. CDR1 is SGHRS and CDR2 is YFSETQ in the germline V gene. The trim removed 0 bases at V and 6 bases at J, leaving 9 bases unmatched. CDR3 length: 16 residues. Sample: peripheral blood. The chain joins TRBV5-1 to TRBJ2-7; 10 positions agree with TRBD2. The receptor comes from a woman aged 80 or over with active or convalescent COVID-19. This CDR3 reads CASSLEASGSTGEQYF. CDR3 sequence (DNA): TGCGCCAGCAGCTTGGAGGCTAGCGGGAGCACTGGCGAGCAGTACTTC.